The following is a TCR beta chain sequence with its context. The antigen it binds to is not known. The data were obtained in a study of human CD8 memory T cell subsets (dated by TCRdb to the early 2020s). Describing the broader study: To assess how stem-like (TSTEM), progenitor exhausted-like (TPEX) and effector memory CD8+ T cell subsets are clonally related, the TCRbeta repertoires of these three subsets were compared. Six donors each provided TSTEM, TPEX and effector memory subsets, and TCRbeta repertoires were obtained from all six.

Study-wide findings and limitations: Only TCRbeta chains were sequenced, and repertoire comparisons were based on six donors, with testing performed by paired t-tests and Bonferroni correction. Similarly high normalized Shannon-Wiener diversity was shown by TSTEM and TPEX subsets, whereas comparatively lower diversity was seen in effector memory subsets. Chao1 estimates suggested greater repertoire diversity in TSTEM than in TPEX subsets, potentially reflecting a broader range of specificities. The stem-like TSTEM and TPEX subsets each shared clonotypes with effector memory cells, but the TSTEM and TPEX repertoires had minimal overlap with each other, suggesting distinct antigen spectra.

The CDR3 covers 15 residues, taking in both the cysteine and the phenylalanine. No DNA accompanies this entry. CDR1 and CDR2 are drawn from the germline V gene: SGHTA, FQGNSA. Peripheral blood mononuclear cells were isolated from healthy donor buffy coats by density gradient separation. In the study, total CD8+ T cells were enriched by negative magnetic separation with EasySep or MojoSort CD8+ T cell isolation kits. For each subset, total RNA was extracted using an RNeasy Mini Kit from duplicate vials of 150,000 sorted CD8+ T cells. PBMCs were used either fresh or after cryopreservation in fetal bovine serum containing around 10% DMSO. CD8+ T cell subsets were sorted to purity by fluorescence-activated cell sorting on a FACSAria III. A Human TCR Profiling Kit was used to prepare UMI-labeled 5' RACE TCRbeta libraries. Every TCRbeta library was prepared in parallel with an identical number of PCR cycles. Per the source publication's procedure: Between roughly 3,000 and 18,000 functional CDR3beta clonotypes were contained in each TCRbeta library. MIGEC 1.2.9 was used for UMI extraction and consensus assembly, with at least three reads per UMI being required. MiXCR 3.0.3 was used to extract the in-frame CDR3beta repertoires. Diversity metrics were computed in VDJtools 1.2.1 after downsampling each sample to 42,000 randomly selected UMIs. For the top 3,000 clones of each sample pair, the repertoire overlap metrics D, R and F2 were calculated in VDJtools. Following TCRdb reprocessing, every CDR3 protein sequence forms one entry, and DNA is not provided. TCRdb's processing, not the authors' own work, is the source of the V and J calls. The table for this sample records 6,000 to 9,000 distinct CDR3 sequences. The ten biggest clones cover around 20% of the sample.

The sample taken for sequencing was CD8+ T cells from PBMCs. In this chain, TRBV7-2 is recombined with TRBJ2-7; the D gene TCRdb calls, TRBD1, cannot be checked with no DNA. This sequence originates from a human donor in good health. The CDR3 in this case is CASSSYRVAMGEQYF.